This T cell receptor beta chain was sequenced in a study of naive and memory T cell subsets. Both TRBC1 and TRBC2 were covered by a beta constant-region primer of two equimolar oligonucleotides. Ligated cDNA was amplified by four rounds of PCR with nested alpha and beta constant-region primers and SP2. TCRdb independently ran MiXCR on the UMI-ligation and nested PCR reads; one entry per CDR3 protein. Of approximately 90,000 distinct CDR3 sequences in the sample, over 9% were seen once. Broader study findings: Possibly reflecting memory cells re-expressing CD45RA, a few larger clonotypes occurred in naive repertoires, especially CD8.

In its sample, this clonotype was seen many times. Its matching antigen is unknown. The CDR3 consists of 13 residues. J was trimmed by 3 bases and V by 3 bases; bases with no gene match: 2. J is TRBJ2-7 and V is TRBV12-3 or TRBV12-4, with 7 bases matching TRBD1. The material sequenced was naive CD4+ T cells from blood. The receptor was derived from a human donor in good health. The CDR3: CASSFQGVYEQYF. The CDR3 region has the DNA TGTGCCAGCAGTTTTCAGGGGGTCTACGAGCAGTACTTC.